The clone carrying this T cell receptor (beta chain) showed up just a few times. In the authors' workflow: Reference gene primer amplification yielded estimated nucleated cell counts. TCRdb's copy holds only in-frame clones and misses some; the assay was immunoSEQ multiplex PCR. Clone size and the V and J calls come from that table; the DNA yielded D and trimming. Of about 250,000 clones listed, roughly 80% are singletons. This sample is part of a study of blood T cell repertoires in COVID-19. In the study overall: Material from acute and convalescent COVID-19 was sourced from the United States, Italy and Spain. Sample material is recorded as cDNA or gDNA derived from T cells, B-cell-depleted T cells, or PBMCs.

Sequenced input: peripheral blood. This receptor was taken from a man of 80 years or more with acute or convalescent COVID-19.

DNA for the CDR3: TGCGCCAGCAGCTTGCTGGCGACAGGGAAAGAGACCCAGTACTTC. Protein sequence: CASSLLATGKETQYF. The chain recombines TRBV5-1 with TRBJ2-5; 7 bases fit TRBD1. This CDR3 region has 15 residues. Germline values: CDR1 SGHRS, CDR2 YFSETQ. The J segment lost 3 bases and the V segment lost 1 base, leaving 6 bases of the junction unmatched.